This T cell receptor (beta chain) was sequenced in a study of cytomegalovirus exposure and HLA in healthy donors. The PCR contained 60 Vbeta and 13 Jbeta primers. The data were produced by immunoSEQ multiplex PCR, yet TCRdb's version contains in-frame clones alone and is incomplete. The sample's table shows about 77,000 clones. V shed 4 bases and J 5 bases; nucleotides not matched to a gene: 6. Germline CDR1 is SGHVS and CDR2 is FQNEAQ. The CDR3 runs to 14 residues. The genes are TRBV7-8 and TRBJ1-2, with 8 bases aligning to TRBD1. The specimen sequenced was PBMCs. This sequence originates from a man aged 50-59 years in good health and CMV-seropositive. The CDR3 protein is CASSSSGQDYGYTF. CDR3 nucleotides: TGTGCCAGCAGCTCATCGGGACAGGATTATGGCTACACCTTC.